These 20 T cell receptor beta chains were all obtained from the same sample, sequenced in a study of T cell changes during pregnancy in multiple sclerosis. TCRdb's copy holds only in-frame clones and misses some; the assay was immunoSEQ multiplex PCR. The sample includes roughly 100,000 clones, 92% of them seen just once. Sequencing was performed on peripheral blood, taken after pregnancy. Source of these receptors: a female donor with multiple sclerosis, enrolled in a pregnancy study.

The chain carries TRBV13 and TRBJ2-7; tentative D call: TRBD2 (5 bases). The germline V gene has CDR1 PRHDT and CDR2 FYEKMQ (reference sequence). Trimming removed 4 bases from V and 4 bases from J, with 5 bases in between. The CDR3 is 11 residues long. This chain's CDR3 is CASSSGYEQYF. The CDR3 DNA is TGTGCCAGCAGCTCGGGGTACGAGCAGTACTTC.

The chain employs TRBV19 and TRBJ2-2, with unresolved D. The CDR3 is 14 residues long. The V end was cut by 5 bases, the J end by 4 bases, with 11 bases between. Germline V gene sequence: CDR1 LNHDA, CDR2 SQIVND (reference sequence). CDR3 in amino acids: CASSFRGFTGELFF. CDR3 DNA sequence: TGTGCCAGTAGTTTCCGAGGTTTCACCGGGGAGCTGTTTTTT.

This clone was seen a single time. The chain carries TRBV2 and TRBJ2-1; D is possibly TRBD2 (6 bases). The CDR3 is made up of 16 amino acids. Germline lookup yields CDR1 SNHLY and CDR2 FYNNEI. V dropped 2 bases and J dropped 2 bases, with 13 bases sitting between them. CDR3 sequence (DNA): TGTGCCAGCAGTGAAAGTGGAGGGGAGACCTACAATGAGCAGTTCTTC. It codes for CASSESGGETYNEQFF.

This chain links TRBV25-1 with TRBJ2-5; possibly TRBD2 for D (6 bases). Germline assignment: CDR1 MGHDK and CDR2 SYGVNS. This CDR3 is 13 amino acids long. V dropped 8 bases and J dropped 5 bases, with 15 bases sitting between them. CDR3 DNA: TGTGCCAGCCAGCGAAGGGCGGGGGAGACCCAGTACTTC. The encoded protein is CASQRRAGETQYF.

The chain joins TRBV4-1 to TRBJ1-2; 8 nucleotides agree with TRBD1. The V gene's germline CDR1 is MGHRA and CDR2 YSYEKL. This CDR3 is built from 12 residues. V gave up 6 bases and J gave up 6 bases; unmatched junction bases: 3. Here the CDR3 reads CASRTGDDGYTF. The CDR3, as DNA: TGCGCCAGCAGGACAGGGGACGATGGCTACACCTTC.

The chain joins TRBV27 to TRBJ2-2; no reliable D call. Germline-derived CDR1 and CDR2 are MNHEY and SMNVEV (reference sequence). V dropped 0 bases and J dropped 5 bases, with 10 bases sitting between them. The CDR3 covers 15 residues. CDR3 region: CASSLSIHLTGELFF. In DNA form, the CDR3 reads TGTGCCAGCAGTTTATCGATTCACCTAACCGGGGAGCTGTTTTTT.

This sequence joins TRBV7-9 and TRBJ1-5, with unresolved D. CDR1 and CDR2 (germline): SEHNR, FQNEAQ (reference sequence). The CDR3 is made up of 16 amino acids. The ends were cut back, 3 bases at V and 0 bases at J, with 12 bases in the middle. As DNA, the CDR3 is TGTGCCAGCAGCTTGCACGTCGGTCCTAGCAATCAGCCCCAGCATTTT. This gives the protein CASSLHVGPSNQPQHF. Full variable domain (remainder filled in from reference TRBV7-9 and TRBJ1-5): DTGVSQNPRHKITKRGQNVTFRCDPISEHNRLYWYRQTLGQGPEFLTYFQNEAQLEKSRLLSDRFSAERPKGSFSTLEIQRTEQGDSAMYLCASSLHVGPSNQPQHFGDGTRLSIL.

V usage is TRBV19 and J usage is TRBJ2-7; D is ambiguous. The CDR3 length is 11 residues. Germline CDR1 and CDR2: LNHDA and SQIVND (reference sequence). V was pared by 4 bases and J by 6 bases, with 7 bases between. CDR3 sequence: CASSTRGEQYF. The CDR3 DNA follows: TGTGCCAGTAGTACACGCGGCGAGCAGTACTTC.

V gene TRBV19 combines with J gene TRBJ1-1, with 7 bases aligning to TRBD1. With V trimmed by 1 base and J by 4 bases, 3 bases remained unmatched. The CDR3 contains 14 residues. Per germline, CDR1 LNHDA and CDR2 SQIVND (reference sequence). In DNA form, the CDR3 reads TGTGCCAGTAGTATAGGGCCAGGGGGCACTGAAGCTTTCTTT. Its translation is CASSIGPGGTEAFF.

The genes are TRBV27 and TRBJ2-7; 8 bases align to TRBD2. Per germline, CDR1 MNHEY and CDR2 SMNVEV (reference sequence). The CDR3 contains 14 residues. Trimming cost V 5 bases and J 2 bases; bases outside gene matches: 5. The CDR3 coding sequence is TGTGCCAGCAGTACTAGCGGAGACACCTACGAGCAGTACTTC. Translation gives CASSTSGDTYEQYF.

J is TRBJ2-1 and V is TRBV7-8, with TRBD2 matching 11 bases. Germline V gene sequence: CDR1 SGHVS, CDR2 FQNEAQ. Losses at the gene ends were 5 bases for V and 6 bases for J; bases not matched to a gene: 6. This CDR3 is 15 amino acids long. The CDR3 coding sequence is TGTGCCAGCAGCCAGGGACTAGCGGAGATCAATGAGCAGTTCTTC. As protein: CASSQGLAEINEQFF.

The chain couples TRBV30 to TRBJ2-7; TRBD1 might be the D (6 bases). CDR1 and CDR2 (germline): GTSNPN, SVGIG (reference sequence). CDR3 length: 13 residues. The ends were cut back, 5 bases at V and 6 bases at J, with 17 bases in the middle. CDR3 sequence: CAWDLTGLGEQYF. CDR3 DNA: TGTGCCTGGGACTTGACAGGATTAGGCGAGCAGTACTTC. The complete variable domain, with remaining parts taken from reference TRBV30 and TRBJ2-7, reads SQTIHQWPATLVQPVGSPLSLECTVEGTSNPNLYWYRQAAGRGLQLLFYSVGIGQISSEVPQNLSASRPQDRQFILSSKKLLLSDSGFYLCAWDLTGLGEQYFGPGTRLTVT.

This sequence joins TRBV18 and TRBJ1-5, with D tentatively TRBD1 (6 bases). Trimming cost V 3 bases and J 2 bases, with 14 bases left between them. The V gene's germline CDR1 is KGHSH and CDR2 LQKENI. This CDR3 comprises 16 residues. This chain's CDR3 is CASSPRGGRGNQPQHF. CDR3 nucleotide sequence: TGTGCCAGCTCACCCCGGGGGGGGCGCGGCAATCAGCCCCAGCATTTT.

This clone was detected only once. CDR3 sequence (DNA): TGCGCCAGCAGCAAGACAGGGGCTTGCTATGGCTACACCTTC. This translates into CASSKTGACYGYTF. The chain employs TRBV23-1 and TRBJ1-2; 8 nucleotides align to TRBD1. TRBV23-1 is an open reading frame, and its role is uncertain. This CDR3 is 14 amino acids long. V lost 6 bases to trimming and J lost 4 bases; unmatched junction nucleotides: 7.

CDR3 sequence reads: CASRAWEAETQYF. CDR3 DNA sequence: TGTGCCAGCAGGGCCTGGGAGGCCGAGACCCAGTACTTC. This chain uses TRBV27 with TRBJ2-5; TRBD2 is a possible D gene (6 bases). This CDR3 contains 13 residues. Trimming took 6 bases from V and 5 from J, leaving 13 bases between them. Per the germline V gene, CDR1 is MNHEY and CDR2 is SMNVEV (reference sequence).

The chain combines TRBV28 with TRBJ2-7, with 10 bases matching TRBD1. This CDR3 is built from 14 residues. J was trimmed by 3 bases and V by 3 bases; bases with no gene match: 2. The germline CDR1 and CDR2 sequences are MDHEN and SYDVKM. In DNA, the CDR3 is TGTGCCAGCAGTTTGGACAGGGGGGTCTACGAGCAGTACTTC. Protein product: CASSLDRGVYEQYF.

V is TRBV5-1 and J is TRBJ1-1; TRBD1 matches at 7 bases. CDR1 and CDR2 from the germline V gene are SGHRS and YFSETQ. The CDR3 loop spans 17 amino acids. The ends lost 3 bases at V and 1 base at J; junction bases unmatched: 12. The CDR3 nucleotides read TGCGCCAGCAGCTGGTATGGAGGGGGCGGTTGGAACACTGAAGCTTTCTTT. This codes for CASSWYGGGGWNTEAFF. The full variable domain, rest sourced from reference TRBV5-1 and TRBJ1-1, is KAGVTQTPRYLIKTRGQQVTLSCSPISGHRSVSWYQQTPGQGLQFLFEYFSETQRNKGNFPGRFSGRQFSNSRSEMNVSTLELGDSALYLCASSWYGGGGWNTEAFFGQGTRLTVV.

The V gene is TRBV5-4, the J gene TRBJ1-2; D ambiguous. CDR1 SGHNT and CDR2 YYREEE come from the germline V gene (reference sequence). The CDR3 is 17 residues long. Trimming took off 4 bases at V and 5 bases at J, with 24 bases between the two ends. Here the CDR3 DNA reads TGTGCCAGCAGCCCAGCCGGGGTGTCCTCATGGTGGTATGGCTACACCTTC. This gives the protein CASSPAGVSSWWYGYTF.

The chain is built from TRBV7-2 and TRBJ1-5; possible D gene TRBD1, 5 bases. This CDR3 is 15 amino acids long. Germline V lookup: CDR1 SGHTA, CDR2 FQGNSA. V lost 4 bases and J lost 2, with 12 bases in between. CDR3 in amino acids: CASSYDRGGNQPQHF. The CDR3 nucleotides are TGTGCCAGCAGCTACGACCGGGGGGGCAATCAGCCCCAGCATTTT.

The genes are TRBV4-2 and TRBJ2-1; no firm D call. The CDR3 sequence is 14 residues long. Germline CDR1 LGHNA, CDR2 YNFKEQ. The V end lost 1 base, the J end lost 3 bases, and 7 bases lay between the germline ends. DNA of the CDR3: TGTGCCAGCAGCCAAGCGGGTTACTACAATGAGCAGTTCTTC. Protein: CASSQAGYYNEQFF.